This TCR beta chain was identified during a study of T-cell memory formation after mild COVID-19. J gave up 4 bases and V 6 bases, and 9 bases lay outside the gene matches. In germline, CDR1 is KGHSH, CDR2 LQKENI. The CDR3 totals 16 residues. A single record per CDR3 protein comes from TCRdb applying MiXCR to the 5' RACE reads. The sample yields 170,000 or so distinct CDR3 sequences, roughly 30% seen once. This clonotype was seen more than once but under ten times. Its antigen is currently unknown. Study conclusions and caveats: Whether second-wave clones peaking at day 37 were SARS-CoV-2 specific went unconfirmed.

The clonotype originates from an adult woman who had mild COVID-19 (a few samples of this study predate the infection). Cell type and time point are not known. Sequences were obtained from PBMCs or a T cell subset sorted from them (not recorded which). The chain uses TRBV18 and TRBJ2-5, with 12 bases lining up with TRBD1. The CDR3 sequence: CASSPGQGARGETQYF. Written as DNA, the CDR3 is TGTGCCAGCTCGCCGGGACAGGGGGCGAGGGGAGAGACCCAGTACTTC.